A single T cell receptor beta chain is shown here with its context. Its antigen target is currently unknown. The sample holds no much larger clone one base away, and base qualities are not on file. The record originates from a study of beta chain features in type 1 diabetes (dated by TCRdb to 2016 to 2019). For context, the study as a whole: Patients and healthy donors did not differ in mean age, gender distribution, total cell number or subset yield. Across all samples, about 110 million sorted cells were examined, and cell number per subset correlated strongly with RNA yield. The study compared TCRB repertoires of sorted circulating CD4+ T cell subsets between recently diagnosed type 1 diabetes patients and matched healthy donors. Whereas all 28 donors provided naive and central memory subsets, regulatory and stem cell-like memory subsets were isolated from just 8 patients and about eight healthy donors.

The paper as a whole reports these results and caveats: Naive, central memory and regulatory TCRB repertoires appeared more similar among patients than among healthy donors. PCR might favor shorter templates, but patient and control samples were amplified and corrected together, so any skew would affect both groups equally. At VDJ recombination sites, patients with type 1 diabetes made fewer insertions and deleted more nucleotides, a pattern implying thymic rearrangement abnormalities. HLA sub-analyses involved small numbers of individuals, so any influence of HLA type on TCRB rearrangement remained unresolved. A moderate but significant shortening of TCRB CDR3 length was observed in type 1 diabetes patients in all four CD4+ subsets. Because cDNA rather than genomic DNA was sequenced, highly expressing activated cells could have been over-represented, although no difference in activation and CD3 levels was found between groups.

Inclusive of the bounding cysteine and phenylalanine, the CDR3 is 14 residues long. Left in the record is the CDR3 DNA by itself, 42 bases read in frame from the first base. V is cut by 6 bases and J by 0 bases, and the space between the germline ends is 10 bases. CDR1 and CDR2 are drawn from the germline V gene (reference sequence): SEHNR, FQNEAQ. From each donor, a single peripheral blood sample of around 0.12 L on average was drawn into heparinised tubes. A BD FACSAria II and a panel including CD45RO, CCR7, CD25, CD127, CD95 and CD27 were used to sort naive, central memory, regulatory and stem cell-like memory CD4+ T cells. Purity was above 95% for every sorted population. PBMCs were separated immediately by Lymphoprep density gradient centrifugation and were stained directly, without being cultured. Samples were stained and sorted in pairs, with one healthy donor and one patient per experiment, so that batch effects were minimized.

The High Capacity cDNA Reverse Transcription Kit was used to reverse transcribe all of the isolated RNA, meaning that expressed TCRB transcripts were what got sequenced. Deep immunoSEQ sequencing was performed on naive, central memory and regulatory T cell samples, with an average of about 4 million total reads per sample. Sorted cells were lysed in RLT buffer, and RNA was extracted using DNase-treated RNeasy Micro or Mini kits according to cell number. Each cell subset was processed on its own to prevent cross-contamination, while patient and healthy donor samples were processed together. The immunoSEQ multiplex PCR was used to amplify TCRB sequences from cDNA, generating 87-bp fragments that spanned the CDR3 region. Sequencing of the amplicons was done on the Illumina HiSeq platform. Per the original workflow: Synthetic template baselines were used to correct PCR bias computationally, reads within Hamming distance 2 were collapsed together, and singletons that could not be merged were discarded. By aligning reads against IMGT, V, D and J genes, CDR3 length, and insertions or deletions at six rearrangement sites were assigned. Clonotype counts were normalized to sorted cell number within each subset before computing true diversity and Gini coefficients with the tcR R package. The overlap coefficient, calculated on TCRB nucleotide sequences, was used to measure repertoire sharing. TCRdb carries this immuneACCESS record with in-frame sequences only. Its versions omit some clonotypes, under half of them owing to an unresolved V gene in the studies checked, with the rest unexplained. V and J calls and clone size are copied from that table; D and trimming were computed from the DNA. Here the sample has under 300,000 clones; 25% to 35% occur a single time. The top ten clones comprise roughly 4% of the sample.

Input material: central memory CD4+ T cells from blood. The TCR comes from a man younger than 45 in good health. Here the chain combines TRBV7-9 and TRBJ2-3; TRBD1 is perhaps the D gene, given 6 matching bases. The bases read TGTGCCAGCAGTGGACAGTCAAGCACAGATACGCAGTATTTT. This sequence encodes CASSGQSSTDTQYF.